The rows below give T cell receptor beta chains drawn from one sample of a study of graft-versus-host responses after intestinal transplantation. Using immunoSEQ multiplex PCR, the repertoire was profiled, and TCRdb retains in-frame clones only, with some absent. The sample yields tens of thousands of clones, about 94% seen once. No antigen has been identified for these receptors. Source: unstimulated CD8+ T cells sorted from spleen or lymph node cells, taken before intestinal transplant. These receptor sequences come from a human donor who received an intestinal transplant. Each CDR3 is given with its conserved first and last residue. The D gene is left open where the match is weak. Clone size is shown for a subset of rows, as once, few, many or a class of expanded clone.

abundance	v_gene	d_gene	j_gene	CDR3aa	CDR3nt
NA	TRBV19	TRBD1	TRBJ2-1	CASSVGTGFSYNEQFF	TGTGCCAGTAGTGTCGGGACAGGGTTCTCCTACAATGAGCAGTTCTTC
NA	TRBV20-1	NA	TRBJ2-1	CVAASYNEQFF	TGTGTGGCAGCCTCCTACAATGAGCAGTTCTTC
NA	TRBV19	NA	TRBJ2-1	CASSIVGLASNEQFF	TGTGCCAGTAGTATAGTGGGGCTAGCATCCAATGAGCAGTTCTTC
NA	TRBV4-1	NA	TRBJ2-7	CASSPDGVEQYF	TGCGCCAGCAGCCCGGACGGAGTTGAGCAGTACTTC
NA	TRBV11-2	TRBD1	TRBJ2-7	CASSSSYRDSPRYEQYF	TGTGCCAGCAGCTCCTCCTACCGGGACAGCCCTCGATACGAGCAGTACTTC
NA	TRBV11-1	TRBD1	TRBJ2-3	CASSLLGQAVITDTQYF	TGTGCCAGCAGCTTATTAGGACAGGCAGTAATCACAGATACGCAGTATTTT
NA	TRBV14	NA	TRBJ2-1	CASSELSYNEQFF	TGTGCCAGCAGCGAACTCTCCTACAATGAGCAGTTCTTC
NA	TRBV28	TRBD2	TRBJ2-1	CASSLAGVEGEQFF	TGTGCCAGCAGTCTAGCGGGAGTGGAGGGTGAGCAGTTCTTC
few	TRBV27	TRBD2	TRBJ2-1	CASSDRLAGDNEQFF	TGTGCCAGCAGTGACAGACTAGCGGGAGACAATGAGCAGTTCTTC
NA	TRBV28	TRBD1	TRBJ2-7	CASSLGAGGAWYEQYF	TGTGCCAGCAGTTTGGGCGCAGGGGGCGCCTGGTACGAGCAGTACTTC
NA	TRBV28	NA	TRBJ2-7	CASSLEGDEQYF	TGTGCCAGCAGTTTAGAAGGGGACGAGCAGTACTTC
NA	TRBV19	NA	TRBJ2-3	CASSGGRTQYF	TGTGCCAGTAGCGGGGGGCGAACGCAGTATTTT
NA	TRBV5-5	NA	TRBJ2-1	CASSLGAGQIEFYYNEQFF	TGTGCCAGCAGCTTGGGGGCGGGACAGATCGAGTTCTATTACAATGAGCAGTTCTTC
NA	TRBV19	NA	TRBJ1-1	CASSSRLYTEAFF	TGTGCCAGTAGTTCCCGATTATACACTGAAGCTTTCTTT
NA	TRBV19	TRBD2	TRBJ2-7	CANSDGRGALGYEQYF	TGTGCCAATAGTGACGGGAGGGGGGCGCTCGGGTACGAGCAGTACTTC
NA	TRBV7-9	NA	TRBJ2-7	CASSLARQPTSYEQYF	TGTGCCAGCAGCTTAGCAAGACAGCCGACCTCCTACGAGCAGTACTTC